These 20 T cell receptor beta chains were sequenced from one sample in a study of blood T cell repertoires in COVID-19. Measured with immunoSEQ multiplex PCR; TCRdb has only the in-frame clones, and not every one. The table includes a few hundred thousand clones, roughly 89% detected once. The specimen sequenced was PBMCs or T cells enriched from blood (not recorded which). Receptors originate from a woman aged 40 to 50 who had recovered from COVID-19.

The gene calls are TRBV24-1 and TRBJ2-5; 8 nucleotides agree with TRBD1. This CDR3 contains 15 residues. V shed 3 bases and J 5 bases; nucleotides not matched to a gene: 7. From germline, CDR1 is KGHDR and CDR2 SFDVKD. The DNA for the CDR3 is TGTGCCACCAGTGATCTACAGGGGGGCCAGGAGACCCAGTACTTC. Its translation: CATSDLQGGQETQYF.

The chain is built from TRBV2 and TRBJ2-1, with 7 bases that match TRBD2. This CDR3 contains 18 residues. The germline V gene has CDR1 SNHLY and CDR2 FYNNEI. V was clipped by 2 bases and J by 0 bases; unmatched bases: 10. Here the CDR3 reads CASSESEAGEDSYNEQFF. The CDR3 DNA follows: TGTGCCAGCAGTGAATCGGAGGCGGGAGAGGACTCCTACAATGAGCAGTTCTTC.

The chain links TRBV9 to TRBJ2-1; the D gene is possibly TRBD2 (6 bases). This CDR3 is 15 amino acids long. The germline V gene has CDR1 SGDLS and CDR2 YYNGEE. With 5 bases removed from V and 2 bases from J, the gap between germline ends came to 14 bases. The CDR3 sequence: CASSGEDGAYNEQFF. The CDR3 region has the DNA TGTGCCAGCAGTGGGGAGGACGGTGCCTACAATGAGCAGTTCTTC.

The chain carries TRBV5-1 and TRBJ1-4; D not certain. Looked up from germline, CDR1 is SGHRS and CDR2 is YFSETQ. There are 16 residues in the CDR3. Trimming stripped 5 bases from V and 3 bases from J, with 17 bases between. The CDR3 protein is CASSSRGGTSNEKLFF. The CDR3, as DNA: TGCGCCAGCAGTAGTCGGGGTGGAACCTCTAATGAAAAACTGTTTTTT.

The rearrangement joins TRBV19 to TRBJ1-5; D ambiguous. V lost 6 bases, J lost 0 bases, and 9 bases lay in between. This CDR3 spans 14 amino acids. The germline V gene has CDR1 LNHDA and CDR2 SQIVND (reference sequence). The CDR3 DNA sequence: TGTGCCAGTAGGCAGGTTCTTAGCAATCAGCCCCAGCATTTT. Translation gives CASRQVLSNQPQHF.

The chain has TRBV28 and TRBJ2-3; D is possibly TRBD1 (5 bases). The CDR3 is 15 residues long. V lost 5 bases, J lost 1 base, and 13 bases lay in between. CDR1 is MDHEN, CDR2 SYDVKM, per germline. This CDR3 is CASSPTSTGTDTQYF. The CDR3 DNA sequence: TGTGCCAGCAGTCCGACCTCGACAGGCACAGATACGCAGTATTTT.

This clone was observed a single time. V is TRBV5-4 and J is TRBJ1-4, with D possibly being TRBD1 (6 bases). Germline assignment: CDR1 SGHNT and CDR2 YYREEE (reference sequence). CDR3 length: 16 residues. V was pared by 2 bases and J by 5 bases, with 16 bases between. This CDR3 is CASSFPVPGQNEKLFF. The CDR3 DNA is TGTGCCAGCAGCTTTCCCGTCCCCGGACAGAATGAAAAACTGTTTTTT.

This chain uses TRBV4-3 with TRBJ2-7; 7 nucleotides agree with TRBD1. This CDR3 spans 15 amino acids. The J segment lost 1 base and the V segment lost 3 bases, leaving 6 bases of the junction unmatched. Germline V gene data show CDR1 as LGHNA and CDR2 as YSLEER. The CDR3 sequence: CASSQDRSRSYEQYF. The CDR3, as DNA: TGCGCCAGCAGCCAGGACAGGAGTCGTTCCTACGAGCAGTACTTC.

This chain connects TRBV7-9 to TRBJ2-3; perhaps TRBD2 as D (7 bases). The CDR3 covers 14 residues. Germline V gene sequence: CDR1 SEHNR, CDR2 FQNEAQ (reference sequence). V was trimmed by 7 bases and J by 4 bases, leaving 15 bases between them. The CDR3: CASTFGGRPDTQYF. The CDR3 DNA is TGTGCCAGCACTTTCGGGGGGCGGCCAGATACGCAGTATTTT.

This CDR3 reads CASSLGLAGAFSYEQYF. CDR3 coding DNA: TGTGCCAGTAGCTTGGGACTAGCGGGAGCTTTTTCCTACGAGCAGTACTTC. The chain employs TRBV19 and TRBJ2-7, with 14 bases lining up with TRBD2. CDR3 length: 17 residues. Germline lookup yields CDR1 LNHDA and CDR2 SQIVND (reference sequence). After removal of 6 bases from V and 1 base from J, the junction contained 8 bases not matched to a gene.

The CDR3 nucleotides are TGTGCCAGCAGAGCCCGGACAGGGGATGCCTATGGCTACACCTTC. Protein sequence: CASRARTGDAYGYTF. The chain is built from TRBV2 and TRBJ1-2, with 9 bases that match TRBD1. The CDR3 runs 15 residues. V shed 6 bases, J shed 4 bases, and the junction held 9 bases outside the gene matches. Germline-derived CDR1 and CDR2 are SNHLY and FYNNEI.

The V and J genes are TRBV12-3 or TRBV12-4 and TRBJ1-5; weak D call: TRBD1 (6 bases). V lost 7 bases and J lost 2, with 9 bases in between. The CDR3 loop spans 13 amino acids. CDR3 residues: CASTRTGNQPQHF. The CDR3 DNA reads as TGTGCCAGCACCCGGACAGGCAATCAGCCCCAGCATTTT.

The rearrangement links TRBV29-1 to TRBJ1-2; D call uncertain. In germline, CDR1 is SQVTM, CDR2 ANQGSEA. CDR3 size: 13 residues. Trimming cost V 4 bases and J 6 bases, with 15 bases left between them. CDR3 sequence (DNA): TGCAGCGTTGTATTGGTGGCGGTTCATGGCTACACCTTC. Residues: CSVVLVAVHGYTF.

The rearrangement links TRBV27 to TRBJ2-7; 11 nucleotides line up with TRBD2. CDR3 length equals 15 residues. Germline-derived CDR1 and CDR2 are MNHEY and SMNVEV (reference sequence). Trimming at V came to 2 bases and at J to 2 bases, leaving 2 bases not matched to a gene. CDR3: CASSLTLAGAYEQYF. DNA of the CDR3: TGTGCCAGCAGTTTAACACTAGCGGGAGCCTACGAGCAGTACTTC.

This chain uses TRBV24-1 with TRBJ2-1, with D maybe TRBD2 (5 bases). From germline, CDR1 is KGHDR and CDR2 SFDVKD. V lost 8 bases and J 6 bases, leaving 13 bases between the germline ends. The CDR3 consists of 13 residues. The CDR3 protein is CATNKAAGNEQFF. CDR3 bases: TGTGCCACCAATAAAGCGGCGGGCAATGAGCAGTTCTTC.

This clone was recorded only once. The V call is TRBV18, the J call TRBJ1-6; 7 bases fit TRBD1. The CDR3 is 17 residues long. Trimming removed 2 bases from V and 7 bases from J; junction bases left unmatched: 11. Per the germline V gene, CDR1 is KGHSH and CDR2 is LQKENI. CDR3 residues: CASSPWSWRDSNSPLHF. DNA for the CDR3: TGTGCCAGCTCACCATGGTCTTGGCGGGACAGCAATTCACCCCTCCACTTT.

The CDR3 sequence is CASRSSGRMGEQFF. CDR3 bases: TGTGCCAGCAGAAGTAGCGGGAGAATGGGTGAGCAGTTCTTC. This chain uses TRBV27 with TRBJ2-1, with 9 bases identical to TRBD2. CDR3 length equals 14 residues. Germline V gives CDR1 MNHEY, CDR2 SMNVEV (reference sequence). J lost 9 bases, V lost 6 bases, and 9 bases had no gene match.

This chain uses TRBV7-9 with TRBJ1-2, with TRBD1 as a possible D gene (6 bases). Trimming took 5 bases from V and 2 from J, leaving 12 bases between them. CDR1 and CDR2 from the germline V gene are SEHNR and FQNEAQ (reference sequence). The CDR3 covers 14 residues. The CDR3 bases are TGTGCCAGCAGCCCCACCGGGACAAACTATGGCTACACCTTC. This encodes CASSPTGTNYGYTF.

J is TRBJ1-1 and V is TRBV2; 8 bases fit TRBD1. This CDR3 region has 14 residues. J gave up 6 bases and V 7 bases, and 10 bases lay outside the gene matches. Looked up from germline, CDR1 is SNHLY and CDR2 is FYNNEI. CDR3 sequence (DNA): TGTGCCAGCACACTACAGGGGGTTGCGGCTGAAGCTTTCTTT. It translates to CASTLQGVAAEAFF.

This chain uses TRBV24-1 with TRBJ2-5, with TRBD1 matching over 7 bases. V lost 6 bases to trimming and J lost 2 bases; unmatched junction nucleotides: 8. CDR1 is KGHDR, CDR2 SFDVKD, per germline. This CDR3 is built from 15 residues. CDR3 nucleotides: TGTGCCACCAGTAACAGGGGAAGGGGTCAAGAGACCCAGTACTTC. Translation gives CATSNRGRGQETQYF.